Listed here are 12 T cell receptor beta chains from one sample, sequenced in a study of patients and donors after allogeneic stem cell transplantation. TCRdb redid the calling of the RT-PCR reads with MiXCR, one entry per CDR3 protein. The table includes hundreds of thousands of distinct CDR3 sequences, 16% detected once. The sample taken for sequencing was blood, either unsorted or a sorted T cell fraction (not recorded which). These receptors all come from a human donor who was either an allogeneic HSCT recipient or a stem cell or donor lymphocyte infusion donor (not recorded which). It is not recorded whose cells these are; they may come from a transplant donor.

The chain combines TRBV6-5 with TRBJ2-3; maybe TRBD2 (6 bases). This CDR3 has 16 residues. Trimming stripped 3 bases from V and 1 base from J, with 14 bases between. Germline V gene lookup returns CDR1 MNHEY and CDR2 SVGAGI. The CDR3 spells CASSYGGTGGTDTQYF. Written as DNA, the CDR3 is TGTGCCAGCAGTTATGGCGGTACGGGGGGCACAGATACGCAGTATTTT.

In its sample, this clonotype was seen many times. This sequence joins TRBV7-9 and TRBJ2-7, with D possibly being TRBD2 (6 bases). Trimming took off 3 bases at V and 1 base at J, with 10 bases between the two ends. Germline CDR1 SEHNR, CDR2 FQNEAQ (reference sequence). The CDR3 is 14 amino acids. This CDR3 reads CASSFGGASYEQYF. The CDR3, as DNA: TGTGCCAGCAGCTTCGGGGGAGCGTCCTACGAGCAGTACTTC.

In regard to this clonotype: Sequence at one end of the junction differs from germline and may be a read error. The chain has TRBV7-7 and TRBJ2-2; 9 bases line up with TRBD1. This CDR3 has 17 amino acids. Germline V gene lookup returns CDR1 SSHAT and CDR2 FNYEAQ (reference sequence). The CDR3 DNA follows: TGTGCTAGCAGCAAGGACCCGGGACAGGGAAACACCGGGGAGCTGTTTTTT. Protein: CASSKDPGQGNTGELFF.

The V gene is TRBV20-1, the J gene TRBJ2-7, with D perhaps TRBD2 (6 bases). Trimming removed 1 base from V and 4 bases from J, with 11 bases in between. The CDR3 sequence is 13 residues long. Germline CDR1 is DFQATT and CDR2 is SNEGSKA (reference sequence). CDR3 sequence: CSARGGLLYEQYF. The CDR3 DNA follows: TGCAGTGCTAGAGGGGGACTTTTATACGAGCAGTACTTC.

In this sample, this clonotype turned up once. V usage is TRBV1 and J usage is TRBJ2-3. TRBV1 is a recognized pseudogene. The CDR3 runs to 16 residues. The CDR3 is CTSSQDRAQSTDTQYF. CDR3 nucleotides: TGCACCAGCAGCCAAGATCGAGCGCAAAGCACAGATACGCAGTATTTT.

This clonotype was found a few times. V usage is TRBV5-1 and J usage is TRBJ2-6; unclear D gene. Germline values: CDR1 SGHRS, CDR2 YFSETQ. The CDR3 is 15 residues long. V lost 4 bases, J lost 0 bases, and 8 bases lay in between. The CDR3 region is CASSAEISGANVLTF. In nucleotides, the CDR3 is TGCGCCAGCAGCGCCGAAATCTCTGGGGCCAACGTCCTGACTTTC.

The chain uses TRBV6-1 and TRBJ1-3, with D possibly being TRBD1 (5 bases). CDR1 is MNHNS, CDR2 SASEGT, per germline. V lost 0 bases and J 3 bases, leaving 15 bases between the germline ends. CDR3 size: 17 residues. The CDR3 DNA reads TGTGCCAGCAGTGAAGCCAAAGGGGCGCCCCGTGGAAACACCATATATTTT. Its protein product is CASSEAKGAPRGNTIYF.

This clonotype has ten or more counts. The J gene is TRBJ2-2, the V gene TRBV5-1; no definite D call. Germline V lookup: CDR1 SGHRS, CDR2 YFSETQ. V was pared by 5 bases and J by 1 base, with 3 bases between. CDR3 length equals 12 residues. The CDR3 bases are TGCGCCAGCAGGGAGAACACCGGGGAGCTGTTTTTT. This gives the protein CASRENTGELFF.

V and J are TRBV24-1 and TRBJ2-1, with TRBD2 identical over 7 bases. V lost 12 bases and J lost 6; bases outside the gene matches: 16. From germline, CDR1 is KGHDR and CDR2 SFDVKD. The CDR3 sequence is 15 residues long. The CDR3 sequence: CASSPSGGGGNEQFF. The DNA of the CDR3 is TGTGCCTCTTCCCCTTCTGGGGGGGGTGGCAATGAGCAGTTCTTC.

This clonotype appeared many times. The chain has TRBV5-1 and TRBJ2-5; TRBD1 matches at 11 bases. Germline lookup yields CDR1 SGHRS and CDR2 YFSETQ. The CDR3 spans 16 residues. V shed 2 bases, J shed 5 bases, and the junction held 8 bases outside the gene matches. CDR3 in amino acids: CASSFPLGQGAETQYF. DNA of the CDR3: TGCGCCAGCAGCTTCCCTTTAGGACAGGGGGCTGAGACCCAGTACTTC.

This clonotype has at least ten counts. This rearrangement joins TRBV10-3 to TRBJ2-1; 9 nucleotides agree with TRBD2. Germline V gives CDR1 ENHRY, CDR2 SYGVKD. The junction had 7 bases not matched to a gene; V was cut back by 7 bases and J by 6 bases. The CDR3 sequence is 14 residues long. The CDR3 DNA reads as TGTGCCATCAACAGGGTAGCGGGAGTCAATGAGCAGTTCTTC. As protein: CAINRVAGVNEQFF.

This clonotype was counted many times. CDR3 nucleotide sequence: TGCAGCACCCCCCGGGGAGTGGGTTTAACTGAAGCTTTCTTT. This codes for CSTPRGVGLTEAFF. V gene TRBV29-1 combines with J gene TRBJ1-1, with no clear D. Deletions cut 8 bases from V and 5 bases from J, with 21 bases between. Germline CDR1 is SQVTM and CDR2 is ANQGSEA. CDR3 length: 14 amino acids. Variable domain in full (rest from reference TRBV29-1 and TRBJ1-1): SAVISQKPSRDICQRGTSLTIQCQVDSQVTMMFWYRQQPGQSLTLIATANQGSEATYESGFVIDKFPISRPNLTFSTLTVSNMSPEDSSIYLCSTPRGVGLTEAFFGQGTRLTVV.